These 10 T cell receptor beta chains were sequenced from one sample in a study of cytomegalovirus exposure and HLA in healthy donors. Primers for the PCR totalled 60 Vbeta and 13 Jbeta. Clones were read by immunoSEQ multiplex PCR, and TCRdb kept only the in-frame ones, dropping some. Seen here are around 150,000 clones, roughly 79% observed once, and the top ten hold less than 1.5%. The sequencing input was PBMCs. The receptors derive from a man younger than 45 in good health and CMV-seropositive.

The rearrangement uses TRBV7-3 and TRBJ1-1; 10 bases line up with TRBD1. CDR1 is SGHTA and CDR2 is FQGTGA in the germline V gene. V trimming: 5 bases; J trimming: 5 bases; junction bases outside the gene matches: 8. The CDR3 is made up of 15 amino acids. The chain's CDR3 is CASSRVGQGVTEAFF. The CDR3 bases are TGTGCCAGCAGCCGCGTAGGACAGGGGGTGACTGAAGCTTTCTTT.

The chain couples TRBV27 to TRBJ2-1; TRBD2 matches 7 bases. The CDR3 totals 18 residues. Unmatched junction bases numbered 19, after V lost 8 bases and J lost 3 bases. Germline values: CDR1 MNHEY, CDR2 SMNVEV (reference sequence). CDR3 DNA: TGTGCCAGCGCCCCTAGGGTCCAAGTCCTAGCGGACTACAATGAGCAGTTCTTC. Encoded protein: CASAPRVQVLADYNEQFF.

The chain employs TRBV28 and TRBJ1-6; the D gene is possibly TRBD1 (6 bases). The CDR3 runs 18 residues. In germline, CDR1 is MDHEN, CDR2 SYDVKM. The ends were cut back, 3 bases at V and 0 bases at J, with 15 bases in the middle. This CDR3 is CASSFEGGLSSYNSPLHF. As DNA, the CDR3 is TGTGCCAGCAGTTTCGAGGGGGGGCTATCCTCCTATAATTCACCCCTCCACTTT. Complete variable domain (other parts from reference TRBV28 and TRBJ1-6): DVKVTQSSRYLVKRTGEKVFLECVQDMDHENMFWYRQDPGLGLRLIYFSYDVKMKEKGDIPEGYSVSREKKERFSLILESASTNQTSMYLCASSFEGGLSSYNSPLHFGNGTRLTVT.

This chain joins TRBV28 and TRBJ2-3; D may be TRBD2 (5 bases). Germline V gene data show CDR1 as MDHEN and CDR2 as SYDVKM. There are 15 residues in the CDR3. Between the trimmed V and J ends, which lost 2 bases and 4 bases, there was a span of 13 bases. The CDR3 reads CASSLQATGADTQYF. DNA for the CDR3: TGTGCCAGCAGTTTACAGGCCACCGGGGCAGATACGCAGTATTTT.

CDR3 amino acids: CASSSPLQGVRGQPQHF. The CDR3 DNA follows: TGTGCCAGCAGTTCACCTCTACAGGGGGTAAGGGGTCAGCCCCAGCATTTT. The rearrangement joins TRBV28 to TRBJ1-5, with TRBD1 identical over 8 bases. The J segment lost 6 bases and the V segment lost 4 bases, leaving 14 bases of the junction unmatched. The germline V gene has CDR1 MDHEN and CDR2 SYDVKM. This CDR3 has 17 residues.

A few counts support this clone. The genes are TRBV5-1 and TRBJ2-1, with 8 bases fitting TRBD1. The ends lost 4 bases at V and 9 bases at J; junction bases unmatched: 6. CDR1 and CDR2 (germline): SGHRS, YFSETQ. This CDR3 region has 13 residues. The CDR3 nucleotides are TGCGCCAGCAGCGCTCAGGGGGCGCTTGAGCAGTTCTTC. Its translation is CASSAQGALEQFF. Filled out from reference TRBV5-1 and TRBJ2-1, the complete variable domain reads KAGVTQTPRYLIKTRGQQVTLSCSPISGHRSVSWYQQTPGQGLQFLFEYFSETQRNKGNFPGRFSGRQFSNSRSEMNVSTLELGDSALYLCASSAQGALEQFFGPGTRLTVL.

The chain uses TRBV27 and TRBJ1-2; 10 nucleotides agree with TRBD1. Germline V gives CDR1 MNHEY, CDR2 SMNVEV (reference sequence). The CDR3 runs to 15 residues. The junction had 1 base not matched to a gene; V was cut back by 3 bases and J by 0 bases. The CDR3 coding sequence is TGTGCCAGCAGTTTTGGACAGGGGGCTAACTATGGCTACACCTTC. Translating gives CASSFGQGANYGYTF.

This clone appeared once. The CDR3 is CASSLGQRGGSYEQYF. In nucleotides, the CDR3 is TGTGCCAGCAGCTTGGGCCAGCGGGGGGGATCCTACGAGCAGTACTTC. The chain has TRBV5-4 and TRBJ2-7; TRBD2 matches at 10 bases. The CDR3 runs to 16 residues. Trimming removed 0 bases from V and 1 base from J; junction bases left unmatched: 4. The germline V gene encodes CDR1 SGHNT and CDR2 YYREEE (reference sequence).

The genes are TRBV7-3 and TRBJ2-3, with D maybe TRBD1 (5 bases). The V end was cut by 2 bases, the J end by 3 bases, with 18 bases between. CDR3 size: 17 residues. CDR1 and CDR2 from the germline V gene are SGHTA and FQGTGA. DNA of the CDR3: TGTGCCAGCAGCTTAGGGGCCACGGACGAGGTTACAGATACGCAGTATTTT. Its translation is CASSLGATDEVTDTQYF. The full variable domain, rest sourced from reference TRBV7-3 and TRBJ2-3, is GAGVSQTPSNKVTEKGKYVELRCDPISGHTALYWYRQSLGQGPEFLIYFQGTGAADDSGLPNDRFFAVRPEGSVSTLKIQRTERGDSAVYLCASSLGATDEVTDTQYFGPGTRLTVL.

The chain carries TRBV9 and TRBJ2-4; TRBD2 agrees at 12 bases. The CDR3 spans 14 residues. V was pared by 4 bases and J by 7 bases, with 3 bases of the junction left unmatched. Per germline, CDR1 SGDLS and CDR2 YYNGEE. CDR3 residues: CASSTTSGSNIQYF. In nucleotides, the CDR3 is TGTGCCAGCAGCACGACTAGCGGGAGTAACATTCAGTACTTC.